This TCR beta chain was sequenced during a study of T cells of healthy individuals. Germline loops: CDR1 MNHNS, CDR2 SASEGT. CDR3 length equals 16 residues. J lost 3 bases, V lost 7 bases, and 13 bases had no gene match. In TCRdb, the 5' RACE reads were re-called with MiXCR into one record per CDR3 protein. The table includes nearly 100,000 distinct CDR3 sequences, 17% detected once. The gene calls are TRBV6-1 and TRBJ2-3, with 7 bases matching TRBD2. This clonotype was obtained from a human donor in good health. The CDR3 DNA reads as TGTGCCAGCAAAAAAATCAGCGCGGGGGAGACAGATACGCAGTATTTT. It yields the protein CASKKISAGETDTQYF.